The 10 T cell receptor beta chains reported below all come from one sample, sequenced in a study of blood T cell repertoires in COVID-19. Clones were read by immunoSEQ multiplex PCR, and TCRdb kept only the in-frame ones, dropping some. This table has 35,000 to 45,000 clones, around 83% appearing once. What was sequenced was peripheral blood. The source is a man between 65 and 80 years old with acute or convalescent COVID-19.

The rearrangement uses TRBV18 and TRBJ1-1, with D possibly TRBD1 on 5 matching bases. Trimming removed 6 bases from V and 5 bases from J, with 13 bases in between. Germline V lookup: CDR1 KGHSH, CDR2 LQKENI. The CDR3 runs 13 residues. CDR3 sequence: CASSLGEGTEAFF. In DNA, the CDR3 is TGTGCCAGCTCCCTAGGGGAGGGAACTGAAGCTTTCTTT. The whole variable domain, filled in from reference TRBV18 and TRBJ1-1, reads NAGVMQNPRHLVRRRGQEARLRCSPMKGHSHVYWYRQLPEEGLKFMVYLQKENIIDESGMPKERFSAEFPKEGPSILRIQQVVRGDSAAYFCASSLGEGTEAFFGQGTRLTVV.

This chain connects TRBV12-3 or TRBV12-4 to TRBJ2-3, with D perhaps matching TRBD1 (5 bases). The CDR3 consists of 13 residues. Trimming left V 4 bases short and J 4 bases short, with 9 bases between. This CDR3 reads CASSSQVSDTQYF. The CDR3, as DNA: TGTGCCAGCAGTTCACAGGTGTCAGATACGCAGTATTTT.

The gene calls are TRBV28 and TRBJ1-2, with D perhaps TRBD1 (5 bases). CDR1 is MDHEN, CDR2 SYDVKM, per germline. With 2 bases removed from V and 1 base from J, the gap between germline ends came to 8 bases. The CDR3 is made up of 14 amino acids. The CDR3 loop reads CASSLGGVNYGYTF. DNA for the CDR3: TGTGCCAGCAGTTTAGGGGGGGTTAACTATGGCTACACCTTC.

V usage is TRBV7-8 and J usage is TRBJ1-4; 11 bases are shared with TRBD1. The CDR3 contains 16 residues. Losses at the gene ends were 4 bases for V and 3 bases for J; bases not matched to a gene: 4. Germline CDR1 and CDR2: SGHVS and FQNEAQ. CDR3 coding DNA: TGTGCCAGCAGCTCGGACAGGGGGCAACCTAATGAAAAACTGTTTTTT. It specifies CASSSDRGQPNEKLFF.

The chain has TRBV4-2 and TRBJ2-1, with 11 bases matching TRBD2. The ends lost 4 bases at V and 1 base at J; junction bases unmatched: 12. CDR1 LGHNA and CDR2 YNFKEQ come from the germline V gene. CDR3 length equals 19 residues. The CDR3 loop is CASSPAGTSGMGSYNEQFF. CDR3 nucleotides: TGTGCCAGCAGCCCAGCCGGGACTAGCGGAATGGGATCCTACAATGAGCAGTTCTTC.

The genes are TRBV28 and TRBJ1-5; perhaps TRBD1 as D (5 bases). Germline CDR1 and CDR2: MDHEN and SYDVKM. The CDR3 length is 15 residues. Trimming pared 7 bases from V and 9 bases from J, leaving 22 bases between. The CDR3, as DNA: TGTGCCAGCATTCAGGGTGGAGGGGCGCAGGGGCCCCAGCATTTT. Protein: CASIQGGGAQGPQHF.

This clone showed up just once. CDR3 in DNA: TGTGCCAGCAGTCCAGGGGTGGATGGCTACACCTTC. Translation: CASSPGVDGYTF. This chain links TRBV12-3 or TRBV12-4 with TRBJ1-2; tentative D call: TRBD1 (6 bases). Trimming left V 5 bases short and J 6 bases short, with 10 bases between. This CDR3 has 12 amino acids.

This clone has just a few counts. This sequence joins TRBV7-2 and TRBJ1-1; 7 positions match TRBD1. There are 15 residues in the CDR3. Germline V gene sequence: CDR1 SGHTA, CDR2 FQGNSA. The V segment lost 5 bases and the J segment 1 base; nucleotides outside the gene matches: 7. Written as DNA, the CDR3 is TGTGCCAGCAGCCAGGGGGGCGCGGCGAACACTGAAGCTTTCTTT. Its translation is CASSQGGAANTEAFF.

This sequence joins TRBV10-3 and TRBJ1-2, with 12 bases aligning to TRBD1. The germline gives CDR1 ENHRY, CDR2 SYGVKD. Unmatched junction bases numbered 4, after V lost 8 bases and J lost 6 bases. This CDR3 is built from 13 residues. Written as DNA, the CDR3 is TGTGCCATCTACGGGACAGGGGGCGATGGCTACACCTTC. Translating it yields CAIYGTGGDGYTF.

The J gene is TRBJ2-2, the V gene TRBV30; TRBD2 aligns across 8 bases. J lost 2 bases, V lost 3 bases, and 5 bases had no gene match. The CDR3 extends over 15 amino acids. Germline V CDR1 and CDR2: GTSNPN, SVGIG (reference sequence). CDR3 sequence (DNA): TGTGCCTGGAGCGGCCTAGCGGGTAACACCGGGGAGCTGTTTTTT. Translated, it gives CAWSGLAGNTGELFF.